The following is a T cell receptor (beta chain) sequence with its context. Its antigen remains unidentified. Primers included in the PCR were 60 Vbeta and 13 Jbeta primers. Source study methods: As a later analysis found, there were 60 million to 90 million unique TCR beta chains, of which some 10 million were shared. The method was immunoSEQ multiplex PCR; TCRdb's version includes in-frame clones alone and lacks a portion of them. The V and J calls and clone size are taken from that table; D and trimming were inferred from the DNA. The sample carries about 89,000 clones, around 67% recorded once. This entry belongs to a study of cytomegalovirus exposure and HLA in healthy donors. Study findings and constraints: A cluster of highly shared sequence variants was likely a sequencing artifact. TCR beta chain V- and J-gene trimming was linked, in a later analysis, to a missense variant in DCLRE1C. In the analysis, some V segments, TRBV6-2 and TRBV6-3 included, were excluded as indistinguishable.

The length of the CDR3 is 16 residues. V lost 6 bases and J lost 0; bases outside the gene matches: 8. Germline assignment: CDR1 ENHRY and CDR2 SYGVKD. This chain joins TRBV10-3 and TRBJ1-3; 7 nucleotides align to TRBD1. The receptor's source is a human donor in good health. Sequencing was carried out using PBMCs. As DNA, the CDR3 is TGTGCCATCAGAAACCCGGGACAGACCTCTGGAAACACCATATATTTT. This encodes CAIRNPGQTSGNTIYF.